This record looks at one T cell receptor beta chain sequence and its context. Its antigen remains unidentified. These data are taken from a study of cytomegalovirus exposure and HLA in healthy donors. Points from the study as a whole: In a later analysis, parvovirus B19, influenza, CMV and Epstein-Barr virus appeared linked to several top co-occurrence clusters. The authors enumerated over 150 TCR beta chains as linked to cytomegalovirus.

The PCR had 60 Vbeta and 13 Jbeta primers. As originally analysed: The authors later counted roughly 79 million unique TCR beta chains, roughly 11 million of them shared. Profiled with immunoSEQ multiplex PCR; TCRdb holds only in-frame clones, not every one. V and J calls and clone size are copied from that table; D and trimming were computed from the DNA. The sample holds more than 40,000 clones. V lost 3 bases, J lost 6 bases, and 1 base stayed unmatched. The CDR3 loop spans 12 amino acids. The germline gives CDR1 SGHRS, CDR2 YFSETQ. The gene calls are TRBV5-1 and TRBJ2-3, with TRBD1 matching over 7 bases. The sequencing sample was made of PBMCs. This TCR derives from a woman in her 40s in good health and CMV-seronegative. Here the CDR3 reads CASSSQGDTQYF. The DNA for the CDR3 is TGCGCCAGCAGCTCACAGGGGGATACGCAGTATTTT.